The table lists the clone carrying this T cell receptor beta chain with many counts. The read falls 3 residues short of the CDR3 end, and the missing part is taken from the germline J gene. CVID and control samples used equivalent genomic DNA input. Assay: immunoSEQ multiplex PCR; the TCRdb copy retains only in-frame clones and omits some. This sample comprises about 81,000 clones, none seen once only. From germline, CDR1 is DFQATT and CDR2 SNEGSKA (reference sequence). The CDR3 has 16 residues. V lost 6 bases and J lost 6, with 25 bases in between. The sample is drawn from a study of T cell clonality in common variable immunodeficiency. Each donor provided 5 to 8 ml of heparinized whole blood.

Sequencing used peripheral blood mononuclear cells. The chain links TRBV20-1 to TRBJ2-3; D possibly corresponds to TRBD2 (6 bases). This TCR was recovered from a person aged 18 to 70 in good health. Partial CDR3 DNA: TGCAGTGCCGATACGGGGTGGTCGAACGGGAGCGATACG. Encoded protein: CSADTGWSNGSDT. The whole CDR3 sequence is CSADTGWSNGSDTQYF.